This T cell receptor beta chain was identified during a study of T cells in tumors after PD-1 blockade. The overall study: No patient had prior checkpoint blockade, systemic immunosuppression, or radiotherapy within 4 weeks. Some patients also took daily vismodegib 150 mg during anti-PD-1 treatment. Each patient got pembrolizumab 200 mg every 3 weeks or cemiplimab 350 mg every 2 weeks. The study's findings and limits: Blood contained about 42% of the tumor's TCR clonotypes.

About this clone: Its antigen is not identified.

Germline CDR1 is WNHNN and CDR2 is SYGVQD (reference sequence). The CDR3 contains 14 residues. The ends were cut back, 8 bases at V and 0 bases at J, with 11 bases in the middle. This table comes from immunoSEQ multiplex PCR, and its TCRdb copy is limited to in-frame clones, with some not included. Of around 51,000 clones in the sample, roughly 80% were seen once. The starting material was PBMCs, obtained before anti-PD-1 treatment. The clonotype originates from a human donor with basal cell carcinoma. This chain links TRBV10-1 with TRBJ1-3; tentative D call: TRBD1 (5 bases). The CDR3 sequence: CASPDSFSGNTIYF. The CDR3 DNA reads as TGCGCCAGCCCTGACAGTTTCTCTGGAAACACCATATATTTT.